This TCR beta chain was sequenced during a study of T cell changes during pregnancy in multiple sclerosis. Profiled with immunoSEQ multiplex PCR; TCRdb holds only in-frame clones, not every one. The sample consists of around 60,000 clones, 93% of them appearing once. The CDR3 totals 15 residues. V lost 8 bases and J 7 bases, leaving 21 bases between the germline ends. From germline, CDR1 is ENHRY and CDR2 SYGVKD. This TCR was sampled from a female donor with multiple sclerosis, enrolled in a pregnancy study. The starting material was peripheral blood, obtained after pregnancy. The rearrangement links TRBV10-3 to TRBJ2-1; D is perhaps TRBD1 (6 bases). The CDR3 nucleotides read TGTGCCATCCTCGAGGACAGAGACGGAACGAATGAGCAGTTCTTC. Translation: CAILEDRDGTNEQFF.